This T cell receptor (beta chain) originates from a study of naive and memory T cell subsets. Germline V gene lookup returns CDR1 SGHTA and CDR2 FQGNSA. The trim removed 5 bases at V and 8 bases at J, leaving 7 bases unmatched. The CDR3 loop spans 16 amino acids. The beta constant-region primer was an equimolar mix of two oligonucleotides covering TRBC1 and TRBC2. Nested alpha and beta constant-region primers with the SP2 primer drove four PCR rounds on ligated cDNA. MiXCR, applied by TCRdb to the UMI-ligation and nested PCR reads, yields one record per CDR3 protein. The top ten hold 0.9% of the sample, which has 95,000 to 150,000 distinct CDR3 sequences, around a third seen once.

This receptor was obtained from a human donor in good health. The sequencing sample was made of central memory CD4+ T cells from blood. The V gene is TRBV7-2, the J gene TRBJ2-1; 15 bases are shared with TRBD2. The CDR3 here is CASSRRTSGRAYEQFF. DNA for the CDR3: TGTGCCAGCAGCCGGAGGACTAGCGGGAGGGCGTATGAGCAGTTCTTC.